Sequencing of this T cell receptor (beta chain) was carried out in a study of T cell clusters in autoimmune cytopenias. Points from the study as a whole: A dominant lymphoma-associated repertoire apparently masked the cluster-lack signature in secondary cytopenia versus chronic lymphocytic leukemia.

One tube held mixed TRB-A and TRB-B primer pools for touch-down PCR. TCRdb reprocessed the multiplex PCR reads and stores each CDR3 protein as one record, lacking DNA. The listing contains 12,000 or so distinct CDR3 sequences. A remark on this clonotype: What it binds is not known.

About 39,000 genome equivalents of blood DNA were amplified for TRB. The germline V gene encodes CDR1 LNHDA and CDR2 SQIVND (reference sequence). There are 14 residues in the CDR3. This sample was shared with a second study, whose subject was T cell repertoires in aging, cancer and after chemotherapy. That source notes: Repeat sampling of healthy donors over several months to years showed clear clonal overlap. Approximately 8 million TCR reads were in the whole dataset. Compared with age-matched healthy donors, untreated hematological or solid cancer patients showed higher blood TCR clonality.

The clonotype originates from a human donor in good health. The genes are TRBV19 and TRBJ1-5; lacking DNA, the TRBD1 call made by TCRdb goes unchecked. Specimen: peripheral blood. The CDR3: CASSPGQKDQPQHF.